These 9 T cell receptor beta chains originate from one sample sequenced in a study of T-cell reconstitution after alpha-beta-depleted transplantation in children. Unique molecular identifiers were incorporated during preparation of the TCRbeta library. TCRdb re-derived calls from the PCR reads in MiXCR, one entry per CDR3 protein. The sample lists around 250,000 distinct CDR3 sequences; 9.9% were seen once. The material sequenced was PBMCs from the stem cell graft donor, taken from the stem cell graft. The receptors derive from a human donor who donated a stem cell graft to a child with SCID.

The chain couples TRBV7-2 to TRBJ2-5; 8 bases align to TRBD1. With 5 bases clipped from V and 3 bases from J, the junction kept 8 bases outside the gene matches. The CDR3 has 15 amino acids. Germline CDR1 is SGHTA and CDR2 is FQGNSA. For the CDR3, the DNA is TGTGCCAGCAGCGACAGGGGCAGATCTGAAGAGACCCAGTACTTC. Its translation: CASSDRGRSEETQYF.

At least ten counts were recorded for this clonotype. This chain links TRBV18 with TRBJ1-6; 8 positions match TRBD1. The V gene's germline CDR1 is KGHSH and CDR2 LQKENI. This CDR3 contains 13 residues. Germline trimming cut 6 bases from V and 6 bases from J; bases unmatched to any gene: 1. The CDR3 loop is CASSQGANSPLHF. CDR3 coding DNA: TGTGCCAGCTCGCAGGGGGCTAATTCACCCCTCCACTTT.

Note on this clonotype: A much larger clone differs by one base, so this may be a read error. Written as DNA, the CDR3 is TGTGCCAGCTCGCTCGGGGTGGAGAAAGCTTTCTTT. This gives the protein CASSLGVEKAFF. The rearrangement joins TRBV27 to TRBJ1-1; D gene unclear. V was cut by 8 bases and J by 9 bases, with 16 bases left in between. The CDR3 length is 12 residues. Germline V gives CDR1 MNHEY, CDR2 SMNVEV (reference sequence).

A few counts support this clonotype. The chain uses TRBV12-3 or TRBV12-4 and TRBJ2-2, with unresolved D. This CDR3 has 18 amino acids. V was clipped by 2 bases and J by 2 bases, with 18 bases between them. CDR3 nucleotides: TGTGCCAGCAGTTTATCGGGCACCCCTGATCCAAACACCGGGGAGCTGTTTTTT. Residues: CASSLSGTPDPNTGELFF.

CDR3 protein: CASSQGQYTEAFF. CDR3 bases: TGTGCCAGCAGCCAAGGACAGTACACTGAAGCTTTCTTT. The chain has TRBV3-1 and TRBJ1-1; possibly TRBD1 for D (5 bases). The CDR3 covers 13 residues. The V end lost 1 base, the J end lost 3 bases, and 6 bases lay between the germline ends. Germline values: CDR1 LGHDT, CDR2 YNNKEL (reference sequence).

This clonotype was observed a few times. The chain has TRBV20-1 and TRBJ2-7; the match to TRBD2 covers 8 bases. The CDR3 runs 15 residues. The V gene end was trimmed by 5 bases and the J gene end by 1 base; junction bases not matched to a gene: 10. CDR1 is DFQATT, CDR2 SNEGSKA, per germline (reference sequence). The CDR3 reads CSAGQGAGGSYEQYF. The CDR3, as DNA: TGCAGTGCTGGGCAAGGGGCGGGGGGATCCTACGAGCAGTACTTC.

This chain links TRBV4-1 with TRBJ2-1, with 12 nucleotides matching TRBD2. Germline loops: CDR1 MGHRA, CDR2 YSYEKL. V was clipped by 2 bases and J by 6 bases; unmatched bases: 8. CDR3 length: 17 residues. The CDR3 protein is CASSQLSSGGASNEQFF. The CDR3 DNA reads TGCGCCAGCAGCCAACTCTCTAGCGGGGGGGCCTCCAATGAGCAGTTCTTC.

This clonotype has more than one count but fewer than ten. The chain combines TRBV6-1 with TRBJ2-5; D is possibly TRBD1 or TRBD2 (7 bases each). Trimming pared 6 bases from V and 1 base from J, leaving 18 bases between. CDR1 is MNHNS and CDR2 is SASEGT in the germline V gene. The length of the CDR3 is 16 residues. This chain's CDR3 is CASRKGGRGGQETQYF. In nucleotides, the CDR3 is TGTGCCAGCAGAAAGGGGGGCAGGGGGGGCCAAGAGACCCAGTACTTC.

V gene TRBV5-1 combines with J gene TRBJ2-5; D is ambiguous. The CDR3 has 13 amino acids. Trimming took 1 base from V and 5 from J, leaving 9 bases between them. Looked up from germline, CDR1 is SGHRS and CDR2 is YFSETQ. The CDR3 nucleotides read TGCGCCAGCAGCTTGTATTTAGGGGAGACCCAGTACTTC. This codes for CASSLYLGETQYF.